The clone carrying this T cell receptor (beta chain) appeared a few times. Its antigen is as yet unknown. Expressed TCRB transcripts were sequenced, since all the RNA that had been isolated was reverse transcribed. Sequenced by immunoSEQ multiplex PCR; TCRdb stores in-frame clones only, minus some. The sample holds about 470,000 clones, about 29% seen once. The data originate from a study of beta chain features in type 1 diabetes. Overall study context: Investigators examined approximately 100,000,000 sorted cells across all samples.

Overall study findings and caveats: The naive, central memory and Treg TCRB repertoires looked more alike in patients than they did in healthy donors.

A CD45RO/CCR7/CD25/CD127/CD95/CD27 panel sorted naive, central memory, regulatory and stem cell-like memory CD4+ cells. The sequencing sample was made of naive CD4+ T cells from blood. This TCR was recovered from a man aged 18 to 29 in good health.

The CDR3 DNA follows: TGTGCCAGCAGCGTAGGGACGGATCGAGAGACCCAGTACTTC. Translated: CASSVGTDRETQYF. This chain links TRBV9 with TRBJ2-5, with D unclear. The CDR3 is 14 amino acids. Germline assignment: CDR1 SGDLS and CDR2 YYNGEE. V shed 0 bases and J shed 4 bases, with 10 bases lying between them.